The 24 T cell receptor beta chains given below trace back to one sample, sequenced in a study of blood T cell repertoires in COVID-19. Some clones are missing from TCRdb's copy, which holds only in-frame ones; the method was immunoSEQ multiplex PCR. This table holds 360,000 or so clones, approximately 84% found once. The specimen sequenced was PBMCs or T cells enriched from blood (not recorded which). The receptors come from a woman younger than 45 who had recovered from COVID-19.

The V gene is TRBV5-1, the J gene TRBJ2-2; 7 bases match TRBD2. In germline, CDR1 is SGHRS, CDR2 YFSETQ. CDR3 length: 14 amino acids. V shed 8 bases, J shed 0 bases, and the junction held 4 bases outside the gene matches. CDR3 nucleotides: TGCGCCAGGATCGGACTAGCGAACACCGGGGAGCTGTTTTTT. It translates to CARIGLANTGELFF.

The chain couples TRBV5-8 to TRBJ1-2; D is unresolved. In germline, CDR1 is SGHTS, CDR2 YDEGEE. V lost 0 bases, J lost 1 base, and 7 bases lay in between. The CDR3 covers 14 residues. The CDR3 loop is CASSLDQDNYGYTF. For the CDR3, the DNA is TGTGCCAGCAGCTTGGATCAGGATAACTATGGCTACACCTTC.

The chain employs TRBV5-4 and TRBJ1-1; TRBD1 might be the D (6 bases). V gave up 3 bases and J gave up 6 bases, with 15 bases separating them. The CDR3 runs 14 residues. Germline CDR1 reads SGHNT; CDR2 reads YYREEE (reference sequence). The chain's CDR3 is CASSSRGLSAEAFF. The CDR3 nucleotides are TGTGCCAGCAGCTCGCGGGGGCTGAGTGCTGAAGCTTTCTTT.

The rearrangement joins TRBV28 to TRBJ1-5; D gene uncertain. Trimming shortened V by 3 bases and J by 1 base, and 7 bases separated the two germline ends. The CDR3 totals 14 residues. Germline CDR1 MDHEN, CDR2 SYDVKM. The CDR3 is CASSLEASNQPQHF. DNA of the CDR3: TGTGCCAGCAGTTTGGAGGCCAGCAATCAGCCCCAGCATTTT.

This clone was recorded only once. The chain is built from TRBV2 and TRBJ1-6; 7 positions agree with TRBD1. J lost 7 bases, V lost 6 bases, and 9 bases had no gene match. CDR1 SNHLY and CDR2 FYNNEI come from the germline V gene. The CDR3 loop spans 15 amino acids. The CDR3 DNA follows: TGTGCCAGCAGGCCCGACCGACAGGGAAATTCACCCCTCCACTTT. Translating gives CASRPDRQGNSPLHF.

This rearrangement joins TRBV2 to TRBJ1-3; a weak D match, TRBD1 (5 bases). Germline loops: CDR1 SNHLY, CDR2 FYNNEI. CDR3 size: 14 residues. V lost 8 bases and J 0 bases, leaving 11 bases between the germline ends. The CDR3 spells CASGRGNSGNTIYF. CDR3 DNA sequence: TGTGCCAGCGGTCGGGGGAACTCTGGAAACACCATATATTTT.

CDR3 sequence (DNA): TGTGCCACAAGCGCGGGACTAGCGGCCCTGAGCTCCTACAATGAGCAGTTCTTC. Translated: CATSAGLAALSSYNEQFF. The V and J genes are TRBV19 and TRBJ2-1; 11 bases align to TRBD2. This CDR3 has 18 amino acids. After removal of 10 bases from V and 0 bases from J, the junction contained 14 bases not matched to a gene. The germline CDR1 and CDR2 sequences are LNHDA and SQIVND (reference sequence).

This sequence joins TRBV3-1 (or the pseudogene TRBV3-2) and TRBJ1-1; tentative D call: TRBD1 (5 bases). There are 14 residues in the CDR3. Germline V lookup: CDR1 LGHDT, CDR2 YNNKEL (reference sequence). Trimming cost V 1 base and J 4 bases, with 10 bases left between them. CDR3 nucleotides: TGTGCCAGCAGCCAAGCAGGGTTGGGCACTGAAGCTTTCTTT. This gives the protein CASSQAGLGTEAFF.

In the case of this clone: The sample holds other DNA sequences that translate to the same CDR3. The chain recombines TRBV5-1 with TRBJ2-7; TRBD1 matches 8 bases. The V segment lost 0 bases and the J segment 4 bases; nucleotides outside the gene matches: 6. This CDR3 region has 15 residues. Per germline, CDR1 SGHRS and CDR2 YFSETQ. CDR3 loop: CASSLAGTGLYEQYF. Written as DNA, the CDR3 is TGCGCCAGCAGCTTGGCTGGGACAGGCCTTTACGAGCAGTACTTC.

This CDR3 reads CASSLTGGGASYEQYF. The CDR3, as DNA: TGTGCCAGCAGCCTGACCGGGGGGGGCGCGTCCTACGAGCAGTACTTC. The V call is TRBV7-9, the J call TRBJ2-7; 8 nucleotides match TRBD2. Germline CDR1 and CDR2: SEHNR and FQNEAQ (reference sequence). Trimming cost V 5 bases and J 1 base; bases outside gene matches: 10. This CDR3 is 16 amino acids long.

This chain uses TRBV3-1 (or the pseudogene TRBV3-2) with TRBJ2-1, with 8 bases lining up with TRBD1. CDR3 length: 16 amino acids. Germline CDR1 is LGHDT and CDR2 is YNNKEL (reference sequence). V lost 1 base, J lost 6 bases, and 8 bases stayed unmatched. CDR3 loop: CASSQVTGGSGNEQFF. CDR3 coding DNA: TGTGCCAGCAGCCAAGTTACAGGGGGGTCGGGCAATGAGCAGTTCTTC.

CDR3 nucleotide sequence: TGCGCCAGCAGCTTGGGCGGGGGGGCAGATGAGCAGTTCTTC. As protein: CASSLGGGADEQFF. This chain connects TRBV5-1 to TRBJ2-1; TRBD2 aligns across 9 bases. V gave up 0 bases and J gave up 8 bases; unmatched junction bases: 3. CDR3 length equals 14 residues. Looked up from germline, CDR1 is SGHRS and CDR2 is YFSETQ.

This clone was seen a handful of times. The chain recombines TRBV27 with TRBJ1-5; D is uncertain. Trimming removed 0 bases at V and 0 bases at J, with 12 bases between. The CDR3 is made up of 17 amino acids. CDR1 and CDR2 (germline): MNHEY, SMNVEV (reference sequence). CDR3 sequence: CASSLSSLRYSNQPQHF. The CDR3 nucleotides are TGTGCCAGCAGTTTATCGTCTCTGAGGTATAGCAATCAGCCCCAGCATTTT.

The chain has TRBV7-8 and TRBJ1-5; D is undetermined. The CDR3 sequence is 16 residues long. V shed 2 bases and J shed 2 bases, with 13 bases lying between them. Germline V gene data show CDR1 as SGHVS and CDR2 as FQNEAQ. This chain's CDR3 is CASSLIFPRGNQPQHF. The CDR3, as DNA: TGTGCCAGCAGCTTAATATTTCCGCGGGGCAATCAGCCCCAGCATTTT. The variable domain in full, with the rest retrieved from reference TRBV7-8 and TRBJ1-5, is GAGVSQSPRYKVAKRGQDVALRCDPISGHVSLFWYQQALGQGPEFLTYFQNEAQLDKSGLPSDRFFAERPEGSVSTLKIQRTQQEDSAVYLCASSLIFPRGNQPQHFGDGTRLSIL.

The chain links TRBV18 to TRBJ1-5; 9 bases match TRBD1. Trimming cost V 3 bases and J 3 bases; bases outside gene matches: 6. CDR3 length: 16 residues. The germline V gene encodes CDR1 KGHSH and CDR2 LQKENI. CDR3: CASSPRQGDLNQPQHF. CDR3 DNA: TGTGCCAGCTCACCGAGACAGGGGGATCTCAATCAGCCCCAGCATTTT.

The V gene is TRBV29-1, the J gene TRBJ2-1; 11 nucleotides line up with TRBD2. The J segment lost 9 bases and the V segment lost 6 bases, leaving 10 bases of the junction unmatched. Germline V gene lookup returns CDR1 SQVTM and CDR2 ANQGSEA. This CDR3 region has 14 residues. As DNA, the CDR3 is TGCAGCGTAATAGCGGGAGGGCCGGGATCTGAGCAGTTCTTC. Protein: CSVIAGGPGSEQFF.

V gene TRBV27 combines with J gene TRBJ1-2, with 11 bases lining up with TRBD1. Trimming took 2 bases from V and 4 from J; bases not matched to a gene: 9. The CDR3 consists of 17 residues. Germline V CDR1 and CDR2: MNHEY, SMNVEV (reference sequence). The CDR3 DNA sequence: TGTGCCAGCAGTTTAGGGACAGGGGGAATAAAACCCTATGGCTACACCTTC. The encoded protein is CASSLGTGGIKPYGYTF.

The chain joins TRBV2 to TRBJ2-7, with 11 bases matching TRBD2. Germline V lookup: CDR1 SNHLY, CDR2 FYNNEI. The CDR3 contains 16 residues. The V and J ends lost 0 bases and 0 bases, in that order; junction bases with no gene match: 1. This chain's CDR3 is CASSEAGLAVSYEQYF. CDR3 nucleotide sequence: TGTGCCAGCAGTGAAGCGGGACTAGCGGTCTCCTACGAGCAGTACTTC.

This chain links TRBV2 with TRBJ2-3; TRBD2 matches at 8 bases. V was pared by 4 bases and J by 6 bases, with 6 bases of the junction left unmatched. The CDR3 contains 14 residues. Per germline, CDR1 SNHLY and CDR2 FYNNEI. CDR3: CASSADGRADTQYF. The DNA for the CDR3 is TGTGCCAGCAGTGCCGACGGGAGGGCTGATACGCAGTATTTT. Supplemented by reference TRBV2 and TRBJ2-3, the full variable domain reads EPEVTQTPSHQVTQMGQEVILRCVPISNHLYFYWYRQILGQKVEFLVSFYNNEISEKSEIFDDQFSVERPDGSNFTLKIRSTKLEDSAMYFCASSADGRADTQYFGPGTRLTVL.

Here the CDR3 reads CSIRTGGYEQYF. CDR3 coding DNA: TGCAGCATCCGGACAGGGGGCTACGAGCAGTACTTC. The rearrangement uses TRBV29-1 and TRBJ2-7; 10 nucleotides line up with TRBD1. The CDR3 is made up of 12 amino acids. V shed 8 bases and J 3 bases; nucleotides not matched to a gene: 4. Per germline, CDR1 SQVTM and CDR2 ANQGSEA.

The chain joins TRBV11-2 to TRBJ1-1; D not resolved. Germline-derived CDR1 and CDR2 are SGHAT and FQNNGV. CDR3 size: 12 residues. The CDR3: CAGSQLNTEAFF. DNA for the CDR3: TGTGCAGGCAGCCAGTTGAACACTGAAGCTTTCTTT.

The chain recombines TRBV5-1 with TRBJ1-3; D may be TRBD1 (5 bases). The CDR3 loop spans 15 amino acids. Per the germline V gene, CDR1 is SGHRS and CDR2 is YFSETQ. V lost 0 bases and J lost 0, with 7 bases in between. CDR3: CASSLGQSSGNTIYF. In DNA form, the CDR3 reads TGCGCCAGCAGCTTGGGACAGAGCTCTGGAAACACCATATATTTT.

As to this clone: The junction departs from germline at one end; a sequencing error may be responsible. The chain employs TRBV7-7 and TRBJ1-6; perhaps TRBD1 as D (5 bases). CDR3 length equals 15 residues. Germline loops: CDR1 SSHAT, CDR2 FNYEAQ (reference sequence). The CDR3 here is CASSLDRGGNSPLHF. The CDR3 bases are TGTGCTAGCAGCTTAGACAGAGGAGGAAATTCACCCCTCCACTTT.

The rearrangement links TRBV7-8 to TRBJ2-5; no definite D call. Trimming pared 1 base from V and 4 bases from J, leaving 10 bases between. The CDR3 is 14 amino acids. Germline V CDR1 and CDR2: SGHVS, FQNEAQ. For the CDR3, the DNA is TGTGCCAGCAGCTTAGATAGACTTGTAGAGACCCAGTACTTC. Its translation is CASSLDRLVETQYF.